The rows below give T cell receptor beta chains drawn from one sample of a study of beta chain features in type 1 diabetes. Method: immunoSEQ multiplex PCR; TCRdb's copy keeps in-frame clones and lacks some. The profile shows hundreds of thousands of clones, about an eighth of them singletons. Sequencing used naive CD4+ T cells from blood. The receptors originated from a man aged 18 to 29 with type 1 diabetes. CDR3s include the opening cysteine and the closing phenylalanine or tryptophan. The order of the fields is V gene, J gene, clone size, D gene, CDR3 protein, CDR3 DNA. D genes are given only for firm matches. Size is stated for part of the rows, as once, few or many counts, or as a class when the clone is expanded.

v_call: TRBV28; j_call: TRBJ2-3; clone_size: few; d_call: .; cdr3_aa: CASSSASGTDTQYF; cdr3_nt: TGTGCCAGCAGTAGCGCTAGCGGCACAGATACGCAGTATTTT
v_call: TRBV14; j_call: TRBJ2-2; clone_size: .; d_call: .; cdr3_aa: CASSQEVNTGELFF; cdr3_nt: TGTGCCAGCAGCCAAGAGGTGAACACCGGGGAGCTGTTTTTT
v_call: TRBV7-3; j_call: TRBJ1-5; clone_size: few; d_call: TRBD1; cdr3_aa: CASSPTGGVNQPQHF; cdr3_nt: TGTGCCAGCAGCCCGACAGGGGGTGTCAATCAGCCCCAGCATTTT
v_call: TRBV7-2; j_call: TRBJ2-6; clone_size: few; d_call: .; cdr3_aa: CASLPGPGANVLTF; cdr3_nt: TGTGCCAGCCTTCCTGGGCCTGGGGCCAACGTCCTGACTTTC
v_call: TRBV7-9; j_call: TRBJ2-7; clone_size: few; d_call: .; cdr3_aa: CASSPGTHSYEQYF; cdr3_nt: TGTGCCAGCAGCCCCGGGACTCACTCCTACGAGCAGTACTTC
v_call: TRBV2; j_call: TRBJ2-7; clone_size: .; d_call: .; cdr3_aa: CASRSPGAYEQYF; cdr3_nt: TGTGCCAGCAGGTCCCCAGGGGCCTACGAGCAGTACTTC
v_call: TRBV7-3; j_call: TRBJ2-3; clone_size: .; d_call: TRBD1; cdr3_aa: CASSTDRDADTQYF; cdr3_nt: TGTGCCAGCAGCACGGACAGGGACGCAGATACGCAGTATTTT
v_call: TRBV9; j_call: TRBJ2-1; clone_size: .; d_call: TRBD2; cdr3_aa: CASTRPGTSGPNEQFF; cdr3_nt: TGTGCCAGCACCCGACCCGGGACTAGCGGGCCGAATGAGCAGTTCTTC
v_call: TRBV7-9; j_call: TRBJ2-4; clone_size: .; d_call: .; cdr3_aa: CASSSYSKNIQYF; cdr3_nt: TGTGCCAGCAGCTCCTATTCCAAAAACATTCAGTACTTC
v_call: TRBV5-1; j_call: TRBJ2-5; clone_size: .; d_call: TRBD1; cdr3_aa: CASRPTGVGETQYF; cdr3_nt: TGCGCCAGCAGACCTACAGGGGTGGGAGAGACCCAGTACTTC
v_call: TRBV18; j_call: TRBJ2-7; clone_size: .; d_call: TRBD1; cdr3_aa: CASSRDRDSYEQYF; cdr3_nt: TGTGCCAGCTCCCGGGACAGGGACTCCTACGAGCAGTACTTC
v_call: TRBV10-3; j_call: TRBJ2-7; clone_size: .; d_call: TRBD1; cdr3_aa: CAISVGTGVYEQYF; cdr3_nt: TGTGCCATCAGTGTCGGGACAGGGGTCTACGAGCAGTACTTC
v_call: TRBV30; j_call: TRBJ2-7; clone_size: few; d_call: .; cdr3_aa: CAWSKGVEQYF; cdr3_nt: TGTGCCTGGAGCAAAGGGGTCGAGCAGTACTTC
v_call: TRBV20-1; j_call: TRBJ2-7; clone_size: .; d_call: .; cdr3_aa: CSEQGTYEQYF; cdr3_nt: TGCAGTGAACAGGGAACCTACGAGCAGTACTTC
v_call: TRBV6-1; j_call: TRBJ2-2; clone_size: few; d_call: .; cdr3_aa: CASKARGAGTGELFF; cdr3_nt: TGTGCCAGCAAGGCCAGGGGCGCGGGAACCGGGGAGCTGTTTTTT
v_call: TRBV28; j_call: TRBJ2-1; clone_size: .; d_call: .; cdr3_aa: CASRVTEEQFF; cdr3_nt: TGTGCCAGCAGGGTCACGGAAGAGCAGTTCTTC
v_call: TRBV5-1; j_call: TRBJ1-1; clone_size: few; d_call: TRBD1; cdr3_aa: CASRKRQGSGNTEAFF; cdr3_nt: TGCGCCAGCAGAAAGAGACAGGGCTCGGGGAACACTGAAGCTTTCTTT
v_call: TRBV28; j_call: TRBJ1-5; clone_size: .; d_call: .; cdr3_aa: CASTVGSQPQHF; cdr3_nt: TGTGCCAGCACTGTGGGCAGTCAGCCCCAGCATTTT
v_call: TRBV5-1; j_call: TRBJ2-7; clone_size: .; d_call: .; cdr3_aa: CASSFQGTSEQYF; cdr3_nt: TGCGCCAGCAGCTTCCAGGGAACGAGCGAGCAGTACTTC
v_call: TRBV5-1; j_call: TRBJ2-1; clone_size: .; d_call: .; cdr3_aa: CASSFTSSYNEQFF; cdr3_nt: TGCGCCAGCAGTTTCACCAGCTCCTACAATGAGCAGTTCTTC
v_call: TRBV28; j_call: TRBJ1-2; clone_size: few; d_call: TRBD1; cdr3_aa: CASSPSDREAYGYTF; cdr3_nt: TGTGCCAGCAGTCCTTCGGACAGGGAGGCCTATGGCTACACCTTC
v_call: TRBV29-1; j_call: TRBJ2-1; clone_size: few; d_call: TRBD2; cdr3_aa: CSARTSGWNEQFF; cdr3_nt: TGCAGCGCCCGGACTAGCGGGTGGAATGAGCAGTTCTTC
v_call: TRBV30; j_call: TRBJ1-1; clone_size: few; d_call: TRBD1; cdr3_aa: CAWRETGDEAFF; cdr3_nt: TGTGCCTGGAGAGAGACAGGGGATGAAGCTTTCTTT
v_call: TRBV16; j_call: TRBJ1-5; clone_size: .; d_call: TRBD1; cdr3_aa: CASSLDRVSNQPQHF; cdr3_nt: TGTGCCAGCAGCCTGGACAGGGTCAGCAATCAGCCCCAGCATTTT
v_call: TRBV7-2; j_call: TRBJ2-5; clone_size: .; d_call: TRBD1; cdr3_aa: CASSLATGGETQYF; cdr3_nt: TGTGCCAGCAGCTTAGCAACAGGGGGAGAGACCCAGTACTTC
v_call: TRBV27; j_call: TRBJ1-5; clone_size: .; d_call: .; cdr3_aa: CASSLGWQVQPQHF; cdr3_nt: TGTGCCAGCAGTTTGGGGTGGCAAGTTCAGCCCCAGCATTTT
v_call: TRBV18; j_call: TRBJ2-1; clone_size: few; d_call: .; cdr3_aa: CASSPRDTGQFF; cdr3_nt: TGTGCCAGCTCACCACGGGACACGGGCCAGTTCTTC
v_call: TRBV4-1; j_call: TRBJ1-5; clone_size: few; d_call: TRBD1; cdr3_aa: CASSQAGGQLAEMGTQHF; cdr3_nt: TGCGCCAGCAGCCAAGCCGGGGGACAGCTAGCCGAGATGGGGACCCAGCATTTT
v_call: TRBV5-4; j_call: TRBJ2-5; clone_size: few; d_call: .; cdr3_aa: CASHDRSQETQYF; cdr3_nt: TGTGCCAGCCACGATCGGAGCCAAGAGACCCAGTACTTC
v_call: TRBV6-5; j_call: TRBJ2-1; clone_size: .; d_call: .; cdr3_aa: CASSSTWGTYNEQFF; cdr3_nt: TGTGCCAGCAGTTCTACTTGGGGGACTTACAATGAGCAGTTCTTC
v_call: TRBV11-2; j_call: TRBJ2-7; clone_size: .; d_call: TRBD2; cdr3_aa: CASSLVGGTSKPYEQYF; cdr3_nt: TGTGCCAGCAGCTTAGTCGGGGGGACTAGCAAACCCTACGAGCAGTACTTC
v_call: TRBV2; j_call: TRBJ2-7; clone_size: .; d_call: .; cdr3_aa: CASSLRDYEQYF; cdr3_nt: TGTGCCAGCAGTCTCCGGGACTACGAGCAGTACTTC
v_call: TRBV2; j_call: TRBJ2-3; clone_size: few; d_call: TRBD2; cdr3_aa: CASSRTSGHTDTQYF; cdr3_nt: TGTGCCAGCAGTCGAACTAGCGGGCACACAGATACGCAGTATTTT
v_call: TRBV5-1; j_call: TRBJ1-2; clone_size: few; d_call: .; cdr3_aa: CASRIDGVVYGYTF; cdr3_nt: TGCGCCAGCAGGATTGATGGGGTTGTCTATGGCTACACCTTC
v_call: TRBV7-9; j_call: TRBJ1-1; clone_size: few; d_call: .; cdr3_aa: CASSSRVMNTEAFF; cdr3_nt: TGTGCCAGCAGCTCCAGGGTCATGAACACTGAAGCTTTCTTT
v_call: TRBV7-2; j_call: TRBJ2-2; clone_size: .; d_call: .; cdr3_aa: CASSLRDTGELFF; cdr3_nt: TGTGCCAGCAGCTTGAGGGACACCGGGGAGCTGTTTTTT
v_call: TRBV30; j_call: TRBJ2-2; clone_size: .; d_call: .; cdr3_aa: CAWKNRADGRNSGELFF; cdr3_nt: TGTGCCTGGAAAAACAGGGCCGACGGGCGTAATTCCGGGGAGCTGTTTTTT
v_call: TRBV13; j_call: TRBJ2-7; clone_size: few; d_call: .; cdr3_aa: CASGIWQSSYEQYF; cdr3_nt: TGTGCCAGCGGCATCTGGCAAAGCTCCTACGAGCAGTACTTC
v_call: TRBV21-1; j_call: TRBJ2-1; clone_size: few; d_call: .; cdr3_aa: CASSKGGGLGNEQFF; cdr3_nt: TGTGCCAGCAGCAAAGGTGGCGGGCTTGGGAATGAGCAGTTCTTC
v_call: TRBV20-1; j_call: TRBJ1-2; clone_size: .; d_call: .; cdr3_aa: CSATDNYGYTF; cdr3_nt: TGCAGTGCTACTGATAACTATGGCTACACCTTC
v_call: TRBV5-1; j_call: TRBJ2-3; clone_size: few; d_call: .; cdr3_aa: CASSSGTQTSTDTQYF; cdr3_nt: TGCGCCAGCAGCTCAGGAACCCAGACTAGCACAGATACGCAGTATTTT
v_call: TRBV6-4; j_call: TRBJ2-1; clone_size: few; d_call: TRBD2; cdr3_aa: CASSDLTSGDNEQFF; cdr3_nt: TGTGCCAGCAGTGACTTGACTAGCGGTGACAATGAGCAGTTCTTC
v_call: TRBV9; j_call: TRBJ2-5; clone_size: .; d_call: .; cdr3_aa: CASSPTPGGGGGETQYF; cdr3_nt: TGTGCCAGCAGCCCTACCCCTGGGGGAGGGGGCGGTGAGACCCAGTACTTC
v_call: TRBV6-5; j_call: TRBJ2-2; clone_size: few; d_call: .; cdr3_aa: CASRPPGRNTGELFF; cdr3_nt: TGTGCCAGTCGACCTCCGGGACGGAACACCGGGGAGCTGTTTTTT
v_call: TRBV18; j_call: TRBJ1-2; clone_size: few; d_call: .; cdr3_aa: CASSPFRGFEVYGYTF; cdr3_nt: TGTGCCAGCTCACCGTTTCGGGGTTTCGAGGTCTATGGCTACACCTTC
v_call: TRBV7-2; j_call: TRBJ1-1; clone_size: .; d_call: TRBD1; cdr3_aa: CASSFWDRDVLRNTEAFF; cdr3_nt: TGTGCCAGCAGCTTCTGGGACAGGGATGTTCTACGGAACACTGAAGCTTTCTTT
v_call: TRBV7-2; j_call: TRBJ1-1; clone_size: few; d_call: .; cdr3_aa: CASSLALLAEAFF; cdr3_nt: TGTGCCAGCAGCTTAGCGTTGCTGGCTGAAGCTTTCTTT
v_call: TRBV29-1; j_call: TRBJ1-1; clone_size: .; d_call: .; cdr3_aa: CSVHRANTEAFF; cdr3_nt: TGCAGCGTCCACAGGGCGAACACTGAAGCTTTCTTT
v_call: TRBV5-1; j_call: TRBJ2-1; clone_size: few; d_call: TRBD1; cdr3_aa: CASSLYPGTGDHEQFF; cdr3_nt: TGCGCCAGCAGCTTGTACCCCGGGACAGGGGACCATGAGCAGTTCTTC
v_call: TRBV7-8; j_call: TRBJ1-2; clone_size: few; d_call: .; cdr3_aa: CASSPGGRGYTF; cdr3_nt: TGTGCCAGCAGCCCCGGGGGGCGGGGCTACACCTTC
v_call: TRBV9; j_call: TRBJ2-2; clone_size: few; d_call: .; cdr3_aa: CASSVVWAANTGELFF; cdr3_nt: TGTGCCAGCAGCGTAGTTTGGGCCGCGAACACCGGGGAGCTGTTTTTT
v_call: TRBV6-5; j_call: TRBJ1-2; clone_size: .; d_call: .; cdr3_aa: CASSYSKGNGYTF; cdr3_nt: TGTGCCAGCAGTTACTCGAAAGGGAATGGCTACACCTTC
v_call: TRBV7-9; j_call: TRBJ2-5; clone_size: few; d_call: .; cdr3_aa: CASSSTGLETQYF; cdr3_nt: TGTGCCAGCAGCTCGACAGGTTTAGAGACCCAGTACTTC
v_call: TRBV7-2; j_call: TRBJ1-2; clone_size: few; d_call: TRBD1; cdr3_aa: CASTPGTGYGYTF; cdr3_nt: TGTGCCAGTACCCCCGGGACAGGGTATGGCTACACCTTC
v_call: TRBV5-6; j_call: TRBJ2-1; clone_size: .; d_call: TRBD2; cdr3_aa: CASSSDPSSGSYNEQFF; cdr3_nt: TGTGCCAGCAGCTCCGATCCGTCTAGCGGGAGTTACAATGAGCAGTTCTTC
v_call: TRBV7-9; j_call: TRBJ2-1; clone_size: .; d_call: TRBD1; cdr3_aa: CASSFPGTAYNEQFF; cdr3_nt: TGTGCCAGCAGCTTTCCCGGGACAGCCTACAATGAGCAGTTCTTC
v_call: TRBV7-3; j_call: TRBJ2-2; clone_size: .; d_call: .; cdr3_aa: CASSLGGYSTGELFF; cdr3_nt: TGTGCCAGCAGCCTTGGGGGGTACTCCACCGGGGAGCTGTTTTTT
v_call: TRBV6-5; j_call: TRBJ1-1; clone_size: few; d_call: .; cdr3_aa: CASSYYPGITEAFF; cdr3_nt: TGTGCCAGCAGTTACTATCCTGGGATCACTGAAGCTTTCTTT